The TCR beta chain under discussion was sequenced for a study of shared clonotypes between healthy human individuals. This was a deep-level run. Each subset's genomic DNA was shared equally among a number of immunoSEQ plates. Profiled with immunoSEQ multiplex PCR; TCRdb holds only in-frame clones, not every one. There are approximately 1,500,000 clones in the sample; roughly 95% occur only once, and approximately 1.1% lies in the top ten. CD4+ cells were split into CD45RA+ naive and CD45RA-negative memory subsets. As for this clone: Within the sample, other DNA sequences also encode this same CDR3.

V was pared by 4 bases and J by 4 bases, with 8 bases between. The CDR3 spans 12 residues. Germline CDR1 and CDR2: SQVTM and ANQGSEA. Sequencing was done on a sample of naive CD4+ T cells sorted from blood. The subset was: CD45RA+ positively selected. The chain couples TRBV29-1 to TRBJ1-3, with a tentative D call TRBD1 (6 bases). This TCR came from a man aged 25 to 40 in good health. CDR3 amino acids: CSVGGPGNTIYF. The CDR3 DNA reads TGCAGCGTTGGGGGGCCCGGAAACACCATATATTTT.